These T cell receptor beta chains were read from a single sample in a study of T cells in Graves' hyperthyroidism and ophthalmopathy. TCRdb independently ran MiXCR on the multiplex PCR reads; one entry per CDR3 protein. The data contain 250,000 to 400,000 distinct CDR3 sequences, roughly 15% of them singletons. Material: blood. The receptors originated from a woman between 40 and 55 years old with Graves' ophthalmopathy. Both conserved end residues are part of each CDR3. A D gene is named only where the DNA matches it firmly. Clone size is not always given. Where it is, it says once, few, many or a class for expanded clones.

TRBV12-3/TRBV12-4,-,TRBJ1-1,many,TGTGCCAGCAGCCGGACTCTGGTCGAAGCTTTCTTT,CASSRTLVEAFF
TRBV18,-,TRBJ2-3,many,TGTGCCAGCTCACCACCGGGACAACGCACAGATACGCAGTATTTT,CASSPPGQRTDTQYF
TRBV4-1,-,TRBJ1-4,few,TGCGCCAGCAGCCGAGTGGGTTCCAATGAAAAACTGTTTTTT,CASSRVGSNEKLFF
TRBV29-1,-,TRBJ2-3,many,TGCAGCGTTGTGTACCGGGGAGGCACAGATACGCAGTATTTT,CSVVYRGGTDTQYF
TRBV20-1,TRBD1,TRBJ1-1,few,TGCAGTGCTACAAACACAGGGGTACAAGCTTTCTTT,CSATNTGVQAFF
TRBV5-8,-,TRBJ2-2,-,TGTGCCAGCAGCTTGGTGGGAGGAGTGAACACCGGGGAGCTGTTTTTT,CASSLVGGVNTGELFF
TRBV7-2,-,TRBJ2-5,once,TGTGCCAGCAGCTTAGGGGTCTTAGAGACCCAGTACTTC,CASSLGVLETQYF
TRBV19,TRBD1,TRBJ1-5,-,TGTGCCAGTAGGGACAGGGTTGCTCAGCCCCAGCATTTT,CASRDRVAQPQHF
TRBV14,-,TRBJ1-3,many,TGTGCCAGCAGCCCCCTACCTGGAAACACCATATATTTT,CASSPLPGNTIYF
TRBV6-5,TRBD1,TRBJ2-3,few,TGTGCCAGCAGTTACCCGTCCCAGGGACAGGGGTCGGCTACGCAGTATTTT,CASSYPSQGQGSATQYF
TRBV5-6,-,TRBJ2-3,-,TGTGCCAGCAGCTTAGGAATCCGTGGGACAGATACGCAGTATTTT,CASSLGIRGTDTQYF
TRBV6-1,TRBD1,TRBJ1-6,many,TGTGCCAGCAGTGAAGCGCGGGGGGGGACAGTTAATTCACCCCTCCACTTT,CASSEARGGTVNSPLHF
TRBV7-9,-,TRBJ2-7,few,TGTGCCAGCAGCTTGGATGGACAGCTACCTAATCCCTACGAGCAGTACTTC,CASSLDGQLPNPYEQYF
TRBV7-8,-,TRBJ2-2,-,TGTGCCAGCAGCTTAGGGGCAGCGAACACCGGGGAGCTGTTTTTT,CASSLGAANTGELFF
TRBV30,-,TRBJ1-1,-,TGTGCCTGGATTTCCGCCTTCCTTAACACTGAAGCTTTCTTT,CAWISAFLNTEAFF
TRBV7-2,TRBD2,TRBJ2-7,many,TGTGCCAGCAGCCTCGGACTAGCGGGGGGGGCCTACGAGCAGTACTTC,CASSLGLAGGAYEQYF
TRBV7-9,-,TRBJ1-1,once,TGTGCCAGCAAGGGGACGGGATGGAACACTGAAGCTTTCTTT,CASKGTGWNTEAFF
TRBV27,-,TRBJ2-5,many,TGTGCCAGCAGTCCCCCCAAGCAAGAGACCCAGTACTTC,CASSPPKQETQYF
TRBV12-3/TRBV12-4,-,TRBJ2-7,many,TGTGCCAGCAGTTTCGGAGGGATCAGAAGCGAGCAGTACTTC,CASSFGGIRSEQYF
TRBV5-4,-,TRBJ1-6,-,TGTGCCAGCAGCTTGTACAGGGAGGACTCACCCCTCCACTTT,CASSLYREDSPLHF
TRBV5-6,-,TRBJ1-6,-,TGTGCCAGCAGCTTGGGGACAGCAGGGAATTCACCCCTCCACTTT,CASSLGTAGNSPLHF
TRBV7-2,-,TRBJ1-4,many,TGTGCCAGCAGCTTAGATGGCAGGTCAAATGAAAAACTGTTTTTT,CASSLDGRSNEKLFF
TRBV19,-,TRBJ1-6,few,TGTGCCAGTACCACCTCCTATAATTCACCCCTCCACTTT,CASTTSYNSPLHF
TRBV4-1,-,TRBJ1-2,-,TGCGCCAGCAGCCCATTACACGGGGCAAGCGGCTACACCTTC,CASSPLHGASGYTF
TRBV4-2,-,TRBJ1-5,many,TGTGCCAGCAGCCAAGCCTCAGGGAATCAGCCCCAGCATTTT,CASSQASGNQPQHF
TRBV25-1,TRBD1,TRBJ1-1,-,TGTGCCAGCACTAATACAGGGGGCACTGAAGCTTTCTTT,CASTNTGGTEAFF
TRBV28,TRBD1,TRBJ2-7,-,TGTGCCAGCAGTTCCCACGGGACAGGTTCCTACGAGCAGTACTTC,CASSSHGTGSYEQYF
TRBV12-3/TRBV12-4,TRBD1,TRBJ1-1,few,TGTGCCAGCAGCCGTGGGACAGCCGAAGGGGCTTTCTTT,CASSRGTAEGAFF
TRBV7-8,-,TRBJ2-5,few,TGTGCCAGCAGCTTACTGGTGGGGGGCGAGACCCAGTACTTC,CASSLLVGGETQYF
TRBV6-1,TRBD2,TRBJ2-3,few,TGTGCCAGCAGTTATAGCGGGTTGGTAGATACGCAGTATTTT,CASSYSGLVDTQYF
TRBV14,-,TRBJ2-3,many,TGTGCCAGCAGCCATTTAGAAGATACGCAGTATTTT,CASSHLEDTQYF
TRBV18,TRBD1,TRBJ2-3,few,TGTGCCAGCTCACCGCCGGGACAGCGCCTATCAGATACGCAGTATTTT,CASSPPGQRLSDTQYF
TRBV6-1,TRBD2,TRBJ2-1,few,TGTGCCAGCAGTGAAGAAGTGGGGGGGGGGTACAATGAGCAGTTCTTC,CASSEEVGGGYNEQFF
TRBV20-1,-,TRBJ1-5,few,TGCAGTGCTAGTTGGGATAGCAATCAGCCCCAGCATTTT,CSASWDSNQPQHF
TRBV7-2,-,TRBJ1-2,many,TGTGCCAGCAGCCCGGACGGTGTTTATGGCTACACCTTC,CASSPDGVYGYTF
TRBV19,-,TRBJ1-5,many,TGTGCCAGTAGTTTTGGCTTTAATCAGCCCCAGCATTTT,CASSFGFNQPQHF
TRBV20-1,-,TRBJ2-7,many,TGCAGTGCCAGGACGGTCCACGGGGAGCAGTACTTC,CSARTVHGEQYF
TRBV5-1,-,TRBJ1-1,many,TGCGCCAGCAGCTTGGCAGCGTTCACTGAAGCTTTCTTT,CASSLAAFTEAFF
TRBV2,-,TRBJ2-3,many,TGTGCCAGCAGTGAAGAAGGTCGTACGCAGTATTTT,CASSEEGRTQYF
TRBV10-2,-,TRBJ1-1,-,TGCGCCAGCAGTGATTGGACAGAACTGAACACTGAAGCTTTCTTT,CASSDWTELNTEAFF
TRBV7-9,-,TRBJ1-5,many,TGTGCCAGCAGCCCTGGGGTCCGGGGGAAGGAGAGCAATCAGCCCCAGCATTTT,CASSPGVRGKESNQPQHF
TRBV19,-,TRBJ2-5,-,TGTGCCAGTAGCTACACCGGACAGAGCCAAGAGACCCAGTACTTC,CASSYTGQSQETQYF
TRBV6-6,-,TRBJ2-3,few,TGTGCCAGCAGTTACCACTTAGCCGGAGACAAGAACTTCACAGATACGCAGTATTTT,CASSYHLAGDKNFTDTQYF
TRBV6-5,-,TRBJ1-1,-,TGTGCCAGCAGTTACTCGTCGAGCACTGAAGCTTTCTTT,CASSYSSSTEAFF
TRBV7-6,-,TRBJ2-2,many,TGTGCCAGCAGCCCGGGGCTAGCGTGGCCCGGGGAGCTGTTTTTT,CASSPGLAWPGELFF
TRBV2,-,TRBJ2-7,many,TGTGCCAGCAGTGACCAGGGGAGGTATTACGAGCAGTACTTC,CASSDQGRYYEQYF
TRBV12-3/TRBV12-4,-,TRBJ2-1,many,TGTGCCAGCAGTTTACAGAAAGAGCAGTTCTTC,CASSLQKEQFF
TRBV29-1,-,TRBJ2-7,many,TGCAGCGTTGCCCCAAGCTCCTACGAGCAGTACTTC,CSVAPSSYEQYF
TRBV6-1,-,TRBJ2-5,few,TGTGCCAGCAGCCTAAGTGGCGGGGGCGGCTACCAAGAGACCCAGTACTTC,CASSLSGGGGYQETQYF
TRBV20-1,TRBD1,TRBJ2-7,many,TGCAGTGCTAGCGGTGGGACAGCCTACGAGCAGTACTTC,CSASGGTAYEQYF
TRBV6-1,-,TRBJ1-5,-,TGTGCCAGCAGTGTGGAGGTGCGGCAGCCCCAGCATTTT,CASSVEVRQPQHF
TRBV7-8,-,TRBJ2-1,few,TGTGCCAGCAGCCGACTTGTGGGGCAGTACAATGAGCAGTTCTTC,CASSRLVGQYNEQFF
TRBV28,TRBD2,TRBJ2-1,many,TGTGCCAGCAGTTTCCATCGGACTAGCGGGAGGACTTACAATGAGCAGTTCTTC,CASSFHRTSGRTYNEQFF